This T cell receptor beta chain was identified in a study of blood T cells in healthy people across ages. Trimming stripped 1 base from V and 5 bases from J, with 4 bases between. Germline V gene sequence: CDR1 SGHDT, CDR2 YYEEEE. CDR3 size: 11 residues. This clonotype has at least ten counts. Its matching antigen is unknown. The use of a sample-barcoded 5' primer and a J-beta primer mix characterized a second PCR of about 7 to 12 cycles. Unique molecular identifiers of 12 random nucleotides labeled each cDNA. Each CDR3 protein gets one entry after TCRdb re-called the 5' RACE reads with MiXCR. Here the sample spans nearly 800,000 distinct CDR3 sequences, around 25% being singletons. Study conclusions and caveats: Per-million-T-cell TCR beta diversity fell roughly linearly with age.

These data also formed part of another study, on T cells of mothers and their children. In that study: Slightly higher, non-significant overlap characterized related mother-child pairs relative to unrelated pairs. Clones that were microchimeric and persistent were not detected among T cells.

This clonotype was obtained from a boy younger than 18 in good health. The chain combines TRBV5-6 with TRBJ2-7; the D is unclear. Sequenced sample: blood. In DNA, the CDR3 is TGTGCCAGCAGCTTGATCCACGAGCAGTACTTC. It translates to CASSLIHEQYF.